These 8 T cell receptor beta chains share one sample of origin, sequenced in a study of blood T cell repertoires in COVID-19. Here immunoSEQ multiplex PCR was the method, and the copy in TCRdb shows in-frame clones only, minus some. Here the sample spans fewer than 650,000 clones, roughly nine tenths being singletons. Sequencing was carried out using peripheral blood. The receptors stem from a woman in her forties or fifties with COVID-19, enrolled during active disease.

The chain combines TRBV5-5 with TRBJ1-2; no reliable D call. The CDR3 extends over 15 amino acids. V was cut by 1 base and J by 7 bases, with 17 bases left in between. Per the germline V gene, CDR1 is SGHKS and CDR2 is YYEKEE (reference sequence). CDR3 DNA: TGTGCCAGCAGCTTGAGGGCCGGGTTGGCGGGTGGCTACACCTTC. The encoded protein is CASSLRAGLAGGYTF.

This chain uses TRBV2 with TRBJ1-1; the match to TRBD1 covers 7 bases. V gave up 4 bases and J gave up 0 bases; unmatched junction bases: 2. The CDR3 extends over 14 amino acids. Germline V gives CDR1 SNHLY, CDR2 FYNNEI. The CDR3 spells CASSAGGMNTEAFF. In DNA, the CDR3 is TGTGCCAGCAGTGCAGGGGGGATGAACACTGAAGCTTTCTTT.

About this clone: Other DNA sequences in this sample translate to the same CDR3. The V gene is TRBV12-3 or TRBV12-4, the J gene TRBJ2-3; tentative D call: TRBD2 (6 bases). The CDR3 has 11 amino acids. Between the trimmed V and J ends, which lost 5 bases and 9 bases, there was a span of 9 bases. The CDR3 DNA is TGTGCCAGCAGTCCGGGGGACACGCAGTATTTT. Protein sequence: CASSPGDTQYF.

This clone was seen once. This sequence joins TRBV27 and TRBJ2-3; TRBD2 aligns across 7 bases. V lost 5 bases to trimming and J lost 3 bases; unmatched junction nucleotides: 11. This CDR3 is built from 16 residues. Germline V CDR1 and CDR2: MNHEY, SMNVEV (reference sequence). Here the CDR3 reads CASSPWGGDLTDTQYF. Written as DNA, the CDR3 is TGTGCCAGCAGTCCGTGGGGGGGGGATCTGACAGATACGCAGTATTTT.

V usage is TRBV5-8 and J usage is TRBJ1-5; D unresolved. The CDR3 is 14 residues long. V lost 2 bases, J lost 5 bases, and 11 bases lay in between. Per the germline V gene, CDR1 is SGHTS and CDR2 is YDEGEE. The CDR3 reads CASSLQQRDQPQHF. The CDR3 nucleotides are TGTGCCAGCAGCTTACAACAGCGGGATCAGCCCCAGCATTTT. The full variable domain, its missing parts supplied by reference TRBV5-8 and TRBJ1-5, is EAGVTQSPTHLIKTRGQQATLRCSPISGHTSVYWYQQALGLGLQFLLWYDEGEERNRGNFPPRFSGRQFPNYSSELNVNALELEDSALYLCASSLQQRDQPQHFGDGTRLSIL.

The chain has TRBV3-1 (or the pseudogene TRBV3-2) and TRBJ1-1, with TRBD1 as a possible D gene (6 bases). The CDR3 is made up of 12 amino acids. CDR1 is LGHDT, CDR2 YNNKEL, per germline (reference sequence). V gave up 2 bases and J gave up 11 bases, with 12 bases separating them. CDR3 in DNA: TGTGCCAGCAGCCAATTGTACAGGGATGCTTTCTTT. This codes for CASSQLYRDAFF.

This chain uses TRBV3-1 (or the pseudogene TRBV3-2) with TRBJ1-2; D not resolved. Trimming left V 1 base short and J 7 bases short, with 16 bases between. The CDR3 runs to 15 residues. Germline CDR1 and CDR2: LGHDT and YNNKEL (reference sequence). CDR3 sequence reads: CASSQGPDAVGGYTF. Here the CDR3 DNA reads TGTGCCAGCAGCCAAGGTCCCGACGCGGTGGGTGGCTACACCTTC.

Only one count was recorded for this clone. The rearrangement joins TRBV5-1 to TRBJ2-3; 9 bases line up with TRBD2. Germline trimming cut 0 bases from V and 2 bases from J; bases unmatched to any gene: 7. The CDR3 totals 17 residues. Germline CDR1 reads SGHRS; CDR2 reads YFSETQ. CDR3 sequence: CASSLEPSSGVTDTQYF. The CDR3 coding sequence is TGCGCCAGCAGCTTGGAACCCTCTAGCGGGGTCACAGATACGCAGTATTTT.